The clone carrying this T cell receptor beta chain is termed medium-sized. Antigen unknown. This entry is derived from a study of neurological immune-mediated disorders. Regarding the study as a whole: CDR3 amino acid sequences of expanded clones were not shared across subjects, a result suggesting private repertoires in all groups. Levels of TCR clonal expansion peaked in HTLV-1-associated myelopathy and reached their lowest in multiple sclerosis, under those of healthy controls.

Template-switch 5'RACE cDNA synthesis added a 10-nucleotide unique molecular identifier. Every sequencing run generated over 190 million TCR-beta sequences from 15-18 subjects. In TCRdb, the 5' RACE reads were re-called with MiXCR into one record per CDR3 protein. The data show 100,000 or so distinct CDR3 sequences, with less than 15% seen just once and about 4.6% held by the top ten. This CDR3 is 16 amino acids long. Trimming removed 1 base from V and 5 bases from J; junction bases left unmatched: 1. From germline, CDR1 is SGHRS and CDR2 YFSETQ. Time point meaning: longitudinal time-point 2. The chain couples TRBV5-1 to TRBJ2-1; TRBD2 agrees at 15 bases. The source material was PBMCs. This TCR derives from a female donor with HTLV-1-associated myelopathy (HAM/TSP). In nucleotides, the CDR3 is TGCGCCAGCAGCTTGTGGACTAGCGGGGGGGACAATGAGCAGTTCTTC. Protein: CASSLWTSGGDNEQFF.